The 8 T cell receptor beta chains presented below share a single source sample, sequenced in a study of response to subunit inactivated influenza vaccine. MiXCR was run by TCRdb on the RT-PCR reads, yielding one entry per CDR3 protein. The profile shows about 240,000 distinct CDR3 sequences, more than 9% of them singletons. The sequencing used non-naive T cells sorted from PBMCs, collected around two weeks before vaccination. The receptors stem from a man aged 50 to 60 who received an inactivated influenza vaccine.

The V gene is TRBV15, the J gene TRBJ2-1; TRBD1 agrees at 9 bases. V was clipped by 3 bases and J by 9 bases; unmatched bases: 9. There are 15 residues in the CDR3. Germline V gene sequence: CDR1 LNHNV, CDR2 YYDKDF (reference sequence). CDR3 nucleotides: TGTGCCACCAGCAGCGGGGACAGGGCCGTTTCTGAGCAGTTCTTC. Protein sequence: CATSSGDRAVSEQFF.

This CDR3 reads CSVTGGPYNEQFF. The CDR3 nucleotides read TGCAGTGTGACAGGGGGCCCCTACAATGAGCAGTTCTTC. This chain connects TRBV20-1 to TRBJ2-1; 10 bases are shared with TRBD1. Germline V gives CDR1 DFQATT, CDR2 SNEGSKA (reference sequence). The length of the CDR3 is 13 residues. V trimming: 7 bases; J trimming: 2 bases; junction bases outside the gene matches: 2.

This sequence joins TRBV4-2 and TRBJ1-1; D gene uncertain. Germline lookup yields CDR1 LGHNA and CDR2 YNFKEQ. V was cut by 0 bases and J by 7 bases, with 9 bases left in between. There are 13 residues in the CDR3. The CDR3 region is CASSQDERREAFF. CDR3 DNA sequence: TGTGCCAGCAGCCAAGACGAGCGACGTGAAGCTTTCTTT.

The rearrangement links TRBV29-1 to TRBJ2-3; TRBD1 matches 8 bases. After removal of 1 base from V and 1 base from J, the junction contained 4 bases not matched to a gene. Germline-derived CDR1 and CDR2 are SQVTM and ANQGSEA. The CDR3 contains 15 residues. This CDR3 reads CSVEAQGARTDTQYF. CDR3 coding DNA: TGCAGCGTTGAAGCCCAGGGGGCGCGCACAGATACGCAGTATTTT.

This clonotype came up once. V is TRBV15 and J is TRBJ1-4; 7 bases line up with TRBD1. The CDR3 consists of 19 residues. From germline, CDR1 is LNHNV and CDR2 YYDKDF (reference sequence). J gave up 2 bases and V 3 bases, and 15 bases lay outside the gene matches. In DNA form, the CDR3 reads TGTGCCACCAGCAGGCGGGCAGGGACAGTGCAAGCGACTAATGAAAAACTGTTTTTT. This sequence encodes CATSRRAGTVQATNEKLFF.

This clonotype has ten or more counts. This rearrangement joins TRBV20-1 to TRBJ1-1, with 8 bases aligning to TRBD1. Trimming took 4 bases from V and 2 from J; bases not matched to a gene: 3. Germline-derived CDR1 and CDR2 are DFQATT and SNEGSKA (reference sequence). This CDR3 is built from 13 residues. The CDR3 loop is CSATQGGNTEAFF. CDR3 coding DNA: TGCAGTGCTACACAGGGGGGAAACACTGAAGCTTTCTTT.

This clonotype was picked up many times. CDR3 bases: TGTGCCACAAGGTATAGCGGGGTTTACAATGAGCAGTTCTTC. This encodes CATRYSGVYNEQFF. The rearrangement joins TRBV10-3 to TRBJ2-1; TRBD2 matches at 8 bases. From germline, CDR1 is ENHRY and CDR2 SYGVKD. V shed 10 bases, J shed 4 bases, and the junction held 9 bases outside the gene matches. This CDR3 region has 14 residues.

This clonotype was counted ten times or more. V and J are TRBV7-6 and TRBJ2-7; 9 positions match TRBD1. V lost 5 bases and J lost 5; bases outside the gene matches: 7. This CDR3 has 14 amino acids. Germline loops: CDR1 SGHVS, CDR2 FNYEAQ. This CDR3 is CASSPTDRGHEQYF. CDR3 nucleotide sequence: TGTGCCAGCAGCCCTACGGACAGGGGACACGAGCAGTACTTC.